These T cell receptor beta chains were read from a single sample in a study of blood T cell repertoires in COVID-19. Sequenced by immunoSEQ multiplex PCR; TCRdb stores in-frame clones only, minus some. The repertoire includes 140,000 to 150,000 clones, around 84% of them detected once, and about a tenth sits in the top ten. The specimen was peripheral blood. The receptors here all came from a man in his 60s with active or convalescent COVID-19. Each CDR3 is given with its conserved first and last residue. D genes are given only for firm matches. Rows may omit the clone size; those that give it use once, few, many or a size class.

D	J	V	size	DNA	CDR3
-	TRBJ1-1	TRBV5-5	-	TGTGCCAGCAGCCCAATGGGGGGGACAACTAACACTGAAGCTTTCTTT	CASSPMGGTTNTEAFF
-	TRBJ1-2	TRBV5-4	-	TGTGCCAGCAGCTTGGCAGGGGCCTCGACTAACTATGGCTACACCTTC	CASSLAGASTNYGYTF
TRBD1	TRBJ1-2	TRBV27	-	TGTGCCAGCAGTTTAGCAGGACAGGGGAACTATGGCTACACCTTC	CASSLAGQGNYGYTF
TRBD1	TRBJ2-2	TRBV5-1	-	TGCGCCAGCACCGACAGGGAACAAGGGGAGCTGTTTTTT	CASTDREQGELFF
TRBD1	TRBJ2-5	TRBV5-1	-	TGCGCCAGCCAGAGAAGGGGACAGGGGCAAGAGACCCAGTACTTC	CASQRRGQGQETQYF
-	TRBJ1-6	TRBV16	-	TGTGCCAGCAGCCGGAAATTTCAAACAGGGAATTCACCCCTCCACTTT	CASSRKFQTGNSPLHF
TRBD1	TRBJ1-1	TRBV18	-	TGTGCCAGCTCACTAACGGGACAGGCGAACACTGAAGCTTTCTTT	CASSLTGQANTEAFF
-	TRBJ2-2	TRBV7-9	-	TGTGCCAGCAGCCGGGGAATCTCGAACACCGGGGAGCTGTTTTTT	CASSRGISNTGELFF
-	TRBJ2-5	TRBV9	once	TGTGCCAGCAGCGTAGCCCCGGGGCAAGAGACCCAGTACTTC	CASSVAPGQETQYF
-	TRBJ2-5	TRBV12-3/TRBV12-4	-	TGTGCCAGCAGTCTAGGGGGAGGGGAGACCCAGTACTTC	CASSLGGGETQYF
-	TRBJ2-2	TRBV7-6	-	TGTGCCAGCAGCCAACAGTTTACGGAGCTGTTTTTT	CASSQQFTELFF
TRBD2	TRBJ2-3	TRBV9	-	TGTGCCAGCAGCTCAGGGGGACCGATTTTGACTAGCGGGAGGGCCCGGGGAGATACGCAGTATTTT	CASSSGGPILTSGRARGDTQYF
TRBD2	TRBJ2-1	TRBV19	-	TGTGCCAGTAGTATAGTCACTAGCGGGACCTACAATGAGCAGTTCTTC	CASSIVTSGTYNEQFF
TRBD1	TRBJ1-4	TRBV5-6	-	TGTGCCAGCAGCCCATTAGGGACAGGGGATGAAAAACTGTTTTTT	CASSPLGTGDEKLFF
TRBD1	TRBJ1-5	TRBV30	-	TGTGCCTGGAGTCGTGACAGGGATAGCCATTTGAGCAATCAGCCCCAGCATTTT	CAWSRDRDSHLSNQPQHF
-	TRBJ1-4	TRBV21-1	-	TGTGCCATATCTACAGACGGGGAGAATGAAAAACTGTTTTTT	CAISTDGENEKLFF
TRBD1	TRBJ2-7	TRBV10-2	-	TGCGCCAAACTCCTGGCAGGGGGCTTCCCGGGAGAGCAGTACTTC	CAKLLAGGFPGEQYF
TRBD1	TRBJ2-1	TRBV18	-	TGTGCCAGCTCACCACGACAGGGGGCGGCTAATGAGCAGTTCTTC	CASSPRQGAANEQFF
TRBD1	TRBJ1-3	TRBV30	-	TGTGCCTGGAGTTCCCCCCGGACAGGGTCTGGAAACACCATATATTTT	CAWSSPRTGSGNTIYF
-	TRBJ2-3	TRBV18	-	TGTGCCAGCTCACAACAACAGGGCGCAGATACGCAGTATTTT	CASSQQQGADTQYF
TRBD2	TRBJ2-3	TRBV13	-	TGTGCCAGCAGCGCGACCCCGGGACTAGCGATTTCAGATACGCAGTATTTT	CASSATPGLAISDTQYF
-	TRBJ1-1	TRBV20-1	-	TGCAGTGCGCTCGGGGGGGGAGCTTTCTTT	CSALGGGAFF
TRBD1	TRBJ1-3	TRBV30	-	TGTGCCTGGATGGGGACAGGGGGCCGTGGAAACACCATATATTTT	CAWMGTGGRGNTIYF
TRBD2	TRBJ2-2	TRBV7-2	-	TGTGCTACCTTTCCGGGGAGGGGTAACACCGGGGAGCTGTTTTTT	CATFPGRGNTGELFF
TRBD2	TRBJ2-2	TRBV24-1	-	TGTGCCACCAGTGACTCTCTGGGGGGGAGCACCGGGGAGCTGTTTTTT	CATSDSLGGSTGELFF
TRBD1	TRBJ1-2	TRBV15	-	TGTGCCACCAGCAGAGACAGGGGGGATGGCTACACCTTC	CATSRDRGDGYTF
-	TRBJ2-7	TRBV5-6	-	TGTGCCAGCAGCTTTAGAGCGTCCCTTTACGAGCAGTACTTC	CASSFRASLYEQYF
TRBD1	TRBJ1-5	TRBV2	-	TGTGCCAGCAGGGAGACAGGGGTCGGGGGGCCCCAGCATTTT	CASRETGVGGPQHF
TRBD1	TRBJ1-3	TRBV5-1	-	TGCGCCAGCAGGACAGGGGATGGAAACACCATATATTTT	CASRTGDGNTIYF
TRBD1	TRBJ1-6	TRBV7-2	-	TGTGCCAGCAGCTTAGCAGCGACAGGGTCCTATAATTCACCCCTCCACTTT	CASSLAATGSYNSPLHF
-	TRBJ1-2	TRBV11-3	-	TGTGCCAGCAGCCTAAATGGACAGAACTATGGCTACACCTTC	CASSLNGQNYGYTF
-	TRBJ1-3	TRBV30	-	TGTGCCTGGAGGGAGGGAGGATCTGGAAACACCATATATTTT	CAWREGGSGNTIYF